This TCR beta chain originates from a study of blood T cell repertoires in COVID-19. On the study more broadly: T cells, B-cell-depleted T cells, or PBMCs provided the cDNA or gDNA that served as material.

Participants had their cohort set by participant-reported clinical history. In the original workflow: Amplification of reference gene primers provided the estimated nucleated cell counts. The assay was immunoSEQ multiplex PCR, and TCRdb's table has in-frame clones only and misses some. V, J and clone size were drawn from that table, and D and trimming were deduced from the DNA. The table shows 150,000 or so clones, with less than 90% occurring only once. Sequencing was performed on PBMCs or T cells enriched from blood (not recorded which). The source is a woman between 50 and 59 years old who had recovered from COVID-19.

The CDR3 DNA reads TGTGCCTCGACAGGGGGCTCGAACACTGAAGCTTTCTTT. Its protein is CASTGGSNTEAFF. This chain joins TRBV10-3 and TRBJ1-1, with 10 bases identical to TRBD1. The CDR3 is 13 residues long. Germline V gives CDR1 ENHRY, CDR2 SYGVKD. Trimming cost V 11 bases and J 1 base; bases outside gene matches: 4.